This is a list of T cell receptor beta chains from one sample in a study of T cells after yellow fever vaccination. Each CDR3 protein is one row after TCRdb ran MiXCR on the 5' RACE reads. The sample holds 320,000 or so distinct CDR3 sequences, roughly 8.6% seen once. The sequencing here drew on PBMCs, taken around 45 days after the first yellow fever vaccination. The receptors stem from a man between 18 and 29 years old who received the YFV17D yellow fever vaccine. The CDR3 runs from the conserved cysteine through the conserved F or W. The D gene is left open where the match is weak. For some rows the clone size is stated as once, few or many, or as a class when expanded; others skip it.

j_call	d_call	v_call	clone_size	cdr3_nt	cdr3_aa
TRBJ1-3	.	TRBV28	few	TGTGCCAGCAGTCCCCCGGGGGAGGGGATCTCTGGAAACACCATATATTTT	CASSPPGEGISGNTIYF
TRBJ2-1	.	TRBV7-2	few	TGTGCCAGCAGCCGGCCCTTCCTAGCGCTCGATGAGCAGTTCTTC	CASSRPFLALDEQFF
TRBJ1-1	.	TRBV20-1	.	TGCAGTGCTACGAAGGACGGCAACACTGAAGCTTTCTTT	CSATKDGNTEAFF
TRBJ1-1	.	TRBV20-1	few	TGCAGTGCTAGTTGGAACACTGAAGCTTTCTTT	CSASWNTEAFF
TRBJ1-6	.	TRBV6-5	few	TGTGCCAGCAGTTTGGCGCGCTCACCCCTCCACTTT	CASSLARSPLHF
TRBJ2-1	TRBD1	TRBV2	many	TGTGCCAGTTCGACAGGGTACAATGAGCAGTTCTTC	CASSTGYNEQFF
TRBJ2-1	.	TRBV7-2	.	TGTGCCAGCAGCCTACCCGTCGGGGGGCCTAGGGAGCAGTTCTTC	CASSLPVGGPREQFF
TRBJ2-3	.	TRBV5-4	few	TGTGCCAGCAGCGGGGGCGGAGGCACAGATACGCAGTATTTT	CASSGGGGTDTQYF
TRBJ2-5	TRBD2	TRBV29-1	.	TGCAGCGTTGACGGACTAGCGGTGGATCAAGAGACCCAGTACTTC	CSVDGLAVDQETQYF
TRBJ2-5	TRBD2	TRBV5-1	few	TGCGCCAGCAGCTTGGAGGCCCGGACTAGCGGGGGGAAGAGGTCCCAGTACTTC	CASSLEARTSGGKRSQYF
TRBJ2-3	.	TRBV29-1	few	TGCAGCGCGACAGCCCGAGGGGCAGATACGCAGTATTTT	CSATARGADTQYF